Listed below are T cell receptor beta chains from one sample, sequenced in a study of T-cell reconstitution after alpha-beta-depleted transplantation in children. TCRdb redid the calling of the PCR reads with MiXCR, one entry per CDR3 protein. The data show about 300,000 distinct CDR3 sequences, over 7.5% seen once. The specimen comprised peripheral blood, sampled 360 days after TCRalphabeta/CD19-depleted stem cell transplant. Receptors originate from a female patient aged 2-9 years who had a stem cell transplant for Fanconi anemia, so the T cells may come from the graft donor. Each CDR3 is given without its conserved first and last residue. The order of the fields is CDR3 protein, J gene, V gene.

cdr3_aa: ASSVVRGGPQETQY
j_call: TRBJ2-5
v_call: TRBV2

cdr3_aa: ASKQLAVLAGELF
j_call: TRBJ2-2
v_call: TRBV12-3/TRBV12-4

cdr3_aa: AITTGHTGANVLT
j_call: TRBJ2-6
v_call: TRBV2

cdr3_aa: ASSPRQAEDGYT
j_call: TRBJ1-2
v_call: TRBV5-6

cdr3_aa: ASSETPSVPTDTQY
j_call: TRBJ2-3
v_call: TRBV6-1

cdr3_aa: ASSPVADTQY
j_call: TRBJ2-3
v_call: TRBV11-2

cdr3_aa: ASRGGQNEQF
j_call: TRBJ2-1
v_call: TRBV5-1

cdr3_aa: ASSVEVGSYGYT
j_call: TRBJ1-2
v_call: TRBV9

cdr3_aa: ASSIPTGYQVPNTEAF
j_call: TRBJ1-1
v_call: TRBV7-2

cdr3_aa: ASSLSLYNEQF
j_call: TRBJ2-1
v_call: TRBV27

cdr3_aa: ASSHYRGSGANVLT
j_call: TRBJ2-6
v_call: TRBV27

cdr3_aa: ASSLRGDFSYNEQF
j_call: TRBJ2-1
v_call: TRBV7-3

cdr3_aa: ASSGWGSHSSGANVLT
j_call: TRBJ2-6
v_call: TRBV2

cdr3_aa: ASSTGTSGRRGVYEQY
j_call: TRBJ2-7
v_call: TRBV9

cdr3_aa: SARVPGYSYNEQF
j_call: TRBJ2-1
v_call: TRBV20-1

cdr3_aa: ASAQATTDTQY
j_call: TRBJ2-3
v_call: TRBV6-6

cdr3_aa: ASRPGFGLLNSGANVLT
j_call: TRBJ2-6
v_call: TRBV11-1

cdr3_aa: ASSRDKRPLLPNYGYT
j_call: TRBJ1-2
v_call: TRBV6-1

cdr3_aa: ASSSITDTQY
j_call: TRBJ2-3
v_call: TRBV11-3

cdr3_aa: ASQFFTYNEQF
j_call: TRBJ2-1
v_call: TRBV6-5

cdr3_aa: ASSRLGAYTGELF
j_call: TRBJ2-2
v_call: TRBV3-1

cdr3_aa: ASSLEIGTVYGYT
j_call: TRBJ1-2
v_call: TRBV4-1

cdr3_aa: ASSLRTGGNTIY
j_call: TRBJ1-3
v_call: TRBV7-2

cdr3_aa: ASSYGTSAYEQY
j_call: TRBJ2-7
v_call: TRBV5-6

cdr3_aa: ASSYSIGQAYEQY
j_call: TRBJ2-7
v_call: TRBV6-5

cdr3_aa: ASSLSTGKNIQY
j_call: TRBJ2-4
v_call: TRBV3-1

cdr3_aa: ASSPGGVAGELF
j_call: TRBJ2-2
v_call: TRBV18

cdr3_aa: ASSVQGGNTEAF
j_call: TRBJ1-1
v_call: TRBV6-1

cdr3_aa: ASSLPFRTEAF
j_call: TRBJ1-1
v_call: TRBV12-3/TRBV12-4

cdr3_aa: AGIRGQGYT
j_call: TRBJ1-2
v_call: TRBV30